Each of the 8 T cell receptor beta chains below was sequenced from the same sample in a study of T cells in Graves' hyperthyroidism and ophthalmopathy. Amplification of TCR beta CDR3 regions used RNA as the template. Initially, a first-round RT-PCR of the TCR CDR3 employed the HTBI primer set. Via MiXCR, TCRdb re-called the multiplex PCR reads, giving one row per CDR3 protein. The sample records about 610,000 distinct CDR3 sequences, more than 45% being singletons. The material sequenced was peripheral blood or thyroid tissue (not recorded which). The receptors derive from a young woman with Graves' hyperthyroidism.

V and J are TRBV6-5 and TRBJ1-5; D unresolved. This CDR3 comprises 13 residues. V was clipped by 4 bases and J by 3 bases, with 7 bases between them. CDR1 is MNHEY and CDR2 is SVGAGI in the germline V gene. The CDR3 DNA sequence: TGTGCCAGCAGTTGGGCCTACAATCAGCCCCAGCATTTT. Translated, it gives CASSWAYNQPQHF.

This clonotype has ten or more counts. The CDR3 DNA reads TGTGCCAGAGCCCCAGGCCGCACTCATACCTACAATGAGCAGTTCTTC. Residues: CARAPGRTHTYNEQFF. This sequence joins TRBV2 and TRBJ2-1; D not certain. The CDR3 covers 16 residues. CDR1 and CDR2 from the germline V gene are SNHLY and FYNNEI. Trimming took off 9 bases at V and 2 bases at J, with 20 bases between the two ends.

This clonotype was seen ten or more times. This chain uses TRBV6-5 with TRBJ1-1; D may be TRBD1 (5 bases). The germline V and J ends were trimmed by 0 bases and 1 base, with 9 bases remaining between them. Per germline, CDR1 MNHEY and CDR2 SVGAGI. The CDR3 runs 15 residues. CDR3: CASSYSAGENTEAFF. In nucleotides, the CDR3 is TGTGCCAGCAGTTACTCGGCGGGGGAGAACACTGAAGCTTTCTTT.

CDR3 loop: CASSLFRLAVITDTQYF. CDR3 in DNA: TGTGCCAGCAGCTTATTCCGGCTAGCGGTGATCACAGATACGCAGTATTTT. This sequence joins TRBV4-2 and TRBJ2-3; 7 bases match TRBD2. J lost 2 bases, V lost 5 bases, and 13 bases had no gene match. The CDR3 contains 17 residues. CDR1 is LGHNA, CDR2 YNFKEQ, per germline.

The rearrangement joins TRBV19 to TRBJ2-3; TRBD2 is a possible D gene (6 bases). Trimming took off 7 bases at V and 2 bases at J, with 10 bases between the two ends. The germline V gene encodes CDR1 LNHDA and CDR2 SQIVND (reference sequence). The CDR3 totals 13 residues. In nucleotides, the CDR3 is TGTGCCAGTATACCGGGAGACACAGATACGCAGTATTTT. Protein product: CASIPGDTDTQYF. Looking up the rest from reference TRBV19 and TRBJ2-3 gives the full variable domain: DGGITQSPKYLFRKEGQNVTLSCEQNLNHDAMYWYRQDPGQGLRLIYYSQIVNDFQKGDIAEGYSVSREKKESFPLTVTSAQKNPTAFYLCASIPGDTDTQYFGPGTRLTVL.

The chain is built from TRBV11-3 and TRBJ1-5; 8 bases line up with TRBD1. J was trimmed by 4 bases and V by 1 base; bases with no gene match: 15. The CDR3 contains 19 residues. The germline CDR1 and CDR2 sequences are SGHNT and YENEEA. The CDR3 protein is CASSLVIGTGLGLNQPQHF. The CDR3 DNA is TGTGCCAGCAGCTTAGTAATAGGGACAGGCCTGGGGCTTAATCAGCCCCAGCATTTT.

In its sample, this clonotype was seen a few times. The V and J genes are TRBV13 and TRBJ2-7; unclear D gene. CDR1 and CDR2 (germline): PRHDT, FYEKMQ (reference sequence). The V end was cut by 6 bases, the J end by 3 bases, with 12 bases between. The CDR3 is 13 residues long. CDR3 sequence (DNA): TGTGCCAGCAGTTTAATGGGCGGCTACGAGCAGTACTTC. Translation gives CASSLMGGYEQYF. Looking up the rest from reference TRBV13 and TRBJ2-7 gives the full variable domain: AAGVIQSPRHLIKEKRETATLKCYPIPRHDTVYWYQQGPGQDPQFLISFYEKMQSDKGSIPDRFSAQQFSDYHSELNMSSLELGDSALYFCASSLMGGYEQYFGPGTRLTVT.

This clonotype was seen at least ten times. The chain employs TRBV27 and TRBJ1-1; D remains ambiguous. V was shortened by 1 base and J by 4 bases, with 10 bases between the two germline ends. The CDR3 runs 14 residues. Germline values: CDR1 MNHEY, CDR2 SMNVEV (reference sequence). The CDR3 loop reads CASSLLVGSTEAFF. The CDR3 DNA reads as TGTGCCAGCAGTTTATTGGTTGGGAGCACTGAAGCTTTCTTT.